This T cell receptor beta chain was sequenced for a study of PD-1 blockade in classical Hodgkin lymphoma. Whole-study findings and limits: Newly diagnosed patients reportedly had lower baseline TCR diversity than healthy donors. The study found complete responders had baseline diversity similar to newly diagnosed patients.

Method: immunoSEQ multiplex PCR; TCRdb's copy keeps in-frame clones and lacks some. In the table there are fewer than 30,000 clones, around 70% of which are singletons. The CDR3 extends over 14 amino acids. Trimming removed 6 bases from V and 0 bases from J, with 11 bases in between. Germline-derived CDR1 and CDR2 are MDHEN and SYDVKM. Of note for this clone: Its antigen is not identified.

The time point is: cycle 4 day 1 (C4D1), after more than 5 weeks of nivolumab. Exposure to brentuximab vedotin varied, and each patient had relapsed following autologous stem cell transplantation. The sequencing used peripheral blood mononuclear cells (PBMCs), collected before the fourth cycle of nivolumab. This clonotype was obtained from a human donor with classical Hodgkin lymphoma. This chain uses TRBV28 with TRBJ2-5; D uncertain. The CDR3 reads CASSRTLYQETQYF. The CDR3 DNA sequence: TGTGCCAGCAGCAGGACCCTCTACCAAGAGACCCAGTACTTC.